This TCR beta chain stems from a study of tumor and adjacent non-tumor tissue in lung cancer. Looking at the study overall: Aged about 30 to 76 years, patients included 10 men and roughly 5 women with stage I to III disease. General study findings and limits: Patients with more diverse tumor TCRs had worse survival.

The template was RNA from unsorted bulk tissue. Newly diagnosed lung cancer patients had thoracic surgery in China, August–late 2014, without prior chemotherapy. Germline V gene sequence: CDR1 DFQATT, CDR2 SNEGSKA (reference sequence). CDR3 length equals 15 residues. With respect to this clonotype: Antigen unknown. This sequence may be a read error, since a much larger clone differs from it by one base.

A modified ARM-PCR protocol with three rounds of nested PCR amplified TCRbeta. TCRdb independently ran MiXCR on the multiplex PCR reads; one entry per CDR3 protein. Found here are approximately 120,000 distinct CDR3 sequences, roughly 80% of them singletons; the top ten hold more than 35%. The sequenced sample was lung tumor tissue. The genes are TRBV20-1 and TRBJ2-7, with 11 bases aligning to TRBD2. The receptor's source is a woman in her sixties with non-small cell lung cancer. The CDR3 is CSAGGPGTSGYEEYF. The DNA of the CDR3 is TGCAGTGCCGGGGGTCCCGGGACTAGCGGCTACGAGGAGTACTTC.